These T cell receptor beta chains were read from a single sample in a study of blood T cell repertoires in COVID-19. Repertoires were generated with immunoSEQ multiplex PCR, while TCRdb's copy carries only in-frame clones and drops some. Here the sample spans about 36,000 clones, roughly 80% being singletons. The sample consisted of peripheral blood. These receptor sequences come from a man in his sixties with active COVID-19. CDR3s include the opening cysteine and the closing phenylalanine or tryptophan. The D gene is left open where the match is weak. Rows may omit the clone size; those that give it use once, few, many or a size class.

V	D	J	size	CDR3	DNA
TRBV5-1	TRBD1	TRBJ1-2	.	CASSPGQGMGYGYTF	TGCGCCAGCAGCCCGGGACAGGGGATGGGGTATGGCTACACCTTC
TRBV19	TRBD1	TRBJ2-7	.	CASSRRQGSSYEQYF	TGTGCCAGTAGCCGAAGACAGGGGAGCTCCTACGAGCAGTACTTC
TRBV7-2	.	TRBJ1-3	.	CASSPDTSSGNTIYF	TGTGCCAGCAGCCCTGACACGAGCTCTGGAAACACCATATATTTT
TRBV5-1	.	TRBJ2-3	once	CASSLGDGPRGDTQYF	TGCGCCAGCAGCTTGGGCGACGGCCCAAGGGGAGATACGCAGTATTTT
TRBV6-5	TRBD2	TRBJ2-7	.	CASTGLAGGPYEQYF	TGTGCCAGCACCGGACTAGCGGGAGGTCCCTACGAGCAGTACTTC
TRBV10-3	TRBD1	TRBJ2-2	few	CAIGSGQGAGELFF	TGTGCCATAGGCTCCGGACAGGGGGCCGGGGAGCTGTTTTTT
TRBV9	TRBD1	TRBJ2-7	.	CASSPGGYEQYF	TGTGCCAGCAGCCCAGGGGGTTACGAGCAGTACTTC
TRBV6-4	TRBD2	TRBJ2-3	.	CASSSGLGGTADTQYF	TGTGCCAGCAGTTCGGGACTAGGCGGGACCGCAGATACGCAGTATTTT
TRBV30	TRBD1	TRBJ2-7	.	CAWNSLRDSRVKQYF	TGTGCCTGGAATTCTTTACGGGACAGTCGGGTTAAGCAGTACTTC
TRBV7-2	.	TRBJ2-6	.	CAARSSGANVLTF	TGTGCAGCTAGGTCCAGCGGGGCCAACGTCCTGACTTTC
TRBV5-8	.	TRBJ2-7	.	CASSRLDSSYEQYF	TGTGCCAGCAGCCGACTAGATTCTTCCTACGAGCAGTACTTC
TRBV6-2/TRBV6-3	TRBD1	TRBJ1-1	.	CASSAQGWATEAFF	TGTGCCAGCAGCGCACAGGGGTGGGCCACTGAAGCTTTCTTT
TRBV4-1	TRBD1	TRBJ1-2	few	CASSRQGRTGVKGYTF	TGCGCCAGCAGCCGACAGGGGCGGACAGGGGTGAAGGGCTACACCTTC
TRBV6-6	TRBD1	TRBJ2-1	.	CASSPGTEAYNEQFF	TGTGCCAGCAGCCCCGGGACAGAAGCCTACAATGAGCAGTTCTTC
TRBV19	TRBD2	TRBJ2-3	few	CASTRSGGTNTQYF	TGTGCCAGTACCAGAAGCGGGGGCACAAATACGCAGTATTTT